This T cell receptor beta chain was identified in a study of T and B cells in COVID-19 patients (dated by TCRdb to between 2020 and 2021). For context, the study as a whole: In this study, adaptive immunity was profiled in COVID-19 patients who either had active infection or had recovered, using TRB and IGH repertoire sequencing of peripheral blood. A couple of patients were included in both the recovered and active cohorts because samples were available from active disease and after recovery. The repository of TCR and BCR sequences included approximately 72 time points from around 39 patients, and more than 8.3 million TCR sequences were analysed. Patients in the recovered cohort had a median age of around 30 years, compared with 67 years for patients in the active-infection cohort. Up to 9 follow-up blood samples were collected per patient, with some samples spanning different disease stages in the same individual. An age-matched reference group of around 42 healthy donors negative for COVID-19 antibodies served as the comparison for repertoire analyses. A recovered cohort comprised roughly 19 patients contributing about 22 samples, mostly after mild to moderate COVID-19 managed as outpatients. In the active-infection cohort, about 90% of the roughly 20 patients had comorbidities linked to unfavorable COVID-19 outcome. Of the 20 to 25 patients in the active-infection cohort, 12 were critically ill and needed mechanical ventilation or ECMO.

Genomic DNA extracted from blood was used in amounts of about 250-500 ng for amplification of TRB repertoires. The sample was run on an Illumina MiSeq. Multiplex PCR with BIOMED2 TRB-A/B primer pools was used to amplify the TRB rearrangements. Illumina-compatible adapters and 7-nucleotide sample barcodes were attached to the amplicons in two consecutive PCRs. All library PCRs used Phusion HS II polymerase. Amplicons were gel-purified with the NucleoSpin Gel and PCR Clean-up kit, quantified on Qubit, and pooled at 3 to 4 nM. Amplicon pool quality was checked on an Agilent 2100 Bioanalyzer before Illumina next-generation sequencing. Per the source publication's procedure: Annotation of TRB rearrangements was done in MiXCR 3.0.8 with the default MiXCR reference library. Non-productive reads and sequences with fewer than 2 reads were excluded, and each unique CDR3 nucleotide sequence counted as one clone. R 3.5.1 was used to calculate clonality, diversity, richness and V-J gene usage. TCR clustering by CDR3 similarity used GLIPH2, with generation probabilities calculated by OLGA. GLIPH2 clusters were kept only if they contained at least four unique TCR clonotypes found in at least three individuals. TCRdb passed the public sequencing reads through fastp at Q25 and MiXCR, retaining productive beta sequences. One record per CDR3 amino acid sequence lists the most common genes and DNA. The V and J calls were determined by TCRdb, not by the authors. This sample has 9,900 or so distinct CDR3 sequences in its table, and around 28% of those were observed once. 27% of the sample is held by the ten biggest clonotypes.

On the study overall, not on this receptor specifically: The reported TCR clusters were said to need prospective validation before any clinical use. The recovered cohort had 2,331 exclusive TCR clusters, including around 30 low-pGen clusters. TRB repertoires were found to be highly clonal in active COVID-19, whereas diversity and richness at recovery were found to rise above healthy donor levels. Blood samples from mildly ill patients during symptoms and early samples from severe cases were scarce. Specific T cell subsets (CD4+/Treg/CD8+) and sorted SARS-CoV-2-responsive or tetramer+ T cells had not yet been sequenced, and the corresponding sequencing experiments were ongoing. The cohort was considered too small for HLA contributions to COVID-19 susceptibility or severity to be assessed. Strongly skewed TRBV/TRBJ gene usage was reported in patients with COVID-19.

Turning to this clonotype: This clone's antigen is unknown. The input lacks base qualities; no much larger clone sits a single base away.

This sequence was found in a human donor who had recovered from COVID-19. The sequencing input was blood.

The nucleotide sequence reads as follows: TGTGCCAGCAGTGGCGGGGGCAGCGATGAGCAGTTCTTC. Its product reads: CASSGGGSDEQFF. The rearranged chain carries TRBV6-1 and TRBJ2-1; matching of 7 bases hints at TRBD2 as the D gene. Cut back by 4 bases and 8 bases, the V and J ends lie 12 bases apart. In the germline V gene, CDR1 corresponds to MNHNS and CDR2 to SASEGT. Counted from cysteine to phenylalanine, this CDR3 has 13 amino acids. Only CDR3 DNA is held: 39 bases, read in frame from base 1.